These 9 T cell receptor beta chains originate from one sample sequenced in a study of blood T cell repertoires in COVID-19. The protocol was immunoSEQ multiplex PCR, while the TCRdb copy is restricted to in-frame clones and leaves out a portion. The sample records around 130,000 clones, about 84% being singletons. Sequenced: peripheral blood. The receptors derive from a man in his 60s with acute or convalescent COVID-19.

V usage is TRBV5-1 and J usage is TRBJ1-1, with D perhaps TRBD1 (6 bases). The CDR3 has 16 amino acids. In germline, CDR1 is SGHRS, CDR2 YFSETQ. The V and J ends lost 6 bases and 0 bases respectively, with 18 bases between them. The CDR3 nucleotides read TGCGCCAGCACGGTCGGGGGGCAAGTCATGAACACTGAAGCTTTCTTT. Translation: CASTVGGQVMNTEAFF.

The chain links TRBV7-2 to TRBJ1-1; D is possibly TRBD1 (5 bases). Trimming stripped 4 bases from V and 8 bases from J, with 14 bases between. The germline CDR1 and CDR2 sequences are SGHTA and FQGNSA. The CDR3 is 13 residues long. The CDR3 protein is CASSSVIGGEAFF. The CDR3 DNA reads as TGTGCCAGCAGCTCCGTTATTGGGGGGGAAGCTTTCTTT.

With regard to this clone: The junction differs from germline at one of its ends, possibly a read error. V usage is TRBV7-9 and J usage is TRBJ2-3; tentative D call: TRBD1 (5 bases). The length of the CDR3 is 13 residues. Germline CDR1 is SEHNR and CDR2 is FQNEAQ (reference sequence). CDR3 sequence reads: CASSLVLTDSLDF. CDR3 bases: TGTGCCAGCAGCTTAGTTCTGACCGACAGCCTTGATTTT.

The chain uses TRBV7-2 and TRBJ2-7; 13 nucleotides match TRBD2. Germline V gives CDR1 SGHTA, CDR2 FQGNSA. J was trimmed by 1 base and V by 5 bases; bases with no gene match: 5. This CDR3 has 16 amino acids. CDR3: CASSPGTSGTSYEQYF. The CDR3 region has the DNA TGTGCCAGCAGCCCTGGGACTAGCGGGACATCCTACGAGCAGTACTTC.

The V call is TRBV3-1 (or the pseudogene TRBV3-2), the J call TRBJ1-5; D gene ambiguous. Germline V gene sequence: CDR1 LGHDT, CDR2 YNNKEL (reference sequence). Trimming took 0 bases from V and 9 from J, leaving 9 bases between them. The CDR3 spans 13 residues. DNA of the CDR3: TGTGCCAGCAGCCAAGATCGTTACAGGCCCCAGCATTTT. Its translation: CASSQDRYRPQHF.

V is TRBV6-2 or TRBV6-3 and J is TRBJ1-5; 7 bases fit TRBD1. This CDR3 spans 15 amino acids. After removal of 6 bases from V and 1 base from J, the junction contained 6 bases not matched to a gene. Germline V lookup: CDR1 MNHEY, CDR2 SVGEGT. CDR3 bases: TGTGCCAGCAGCGACAGGGTTTTCAGCAATCAGCCCCAGCATTTT. Translating it yields CASSDRVFSNQPQHF.

V usage is TRBV11-2 and J usage is TRBJ1-1; unclear D gene. Germline V gene data show CDR1 as SGHAT and CDR2 as FQNNGV. Trimming stripped 1 base from V and 2 bases from J, with 8 bases between. This CDR3 spans 14 amino acids. CDR3 nucleotides: TGTGCCAGCAGCTTAGTGGAGGCAAACACTGAAGCTTTCTTT. Translating gives CASSLVEANTEAFF.

The J gene is TRBJ2-7, the V gene TRBV7-9, with 9 bases matching TRBD2. The trim removed 8 bases at V and 0 bases at J, leaving 5 bases unmatched. CDR1 is SEHNR and CDR2 is FQNEAQ in the germline V gene (reference sequence). The CDR3 runs to 14 residues. Here the CDR3 DNA reads TGTGCCAGCTCTAGCGGGACCGACTCCTACGAGCAGTACTTC. Encoded protein: CASSSGTDSYEQYF.

The chain uses TRBV18 and TRBJ2-7; the D gene is possibly TRBD2 (7 bases). Per germline, CDR1 KGHSH and CDR2 LQKENI. The V and J ends lost 3 bases and 2 bases respectively, with 14 bases between them. The CDR3 is made up of 15 amino acids. The CDR3 region has the DNA TGTGCCAGCTCACCTGTTCGGGGGGCGACCTACGAGCAGTACTTC. Protein sequence: CASSPVRGATYEQYF.